The 16 T cell receptor beta chains reported below all come from one sample, sequenced in a study of molecular identifiers for immune sequencing clone quantification. Via MiXCR, TCRdb re-called the PCR reads, giving one row per CDR3 protein. The table shows tens of thousands of distinct CDR3 sequences, with about a fifth occurring only once. The sequencing input was naive CD8+ T cells from blood, with Jurkat cell RNA spiked in. Subset described: FACS-sorted CD8+CD4-CCR7+CD45RA+ naive T cells. The receptors originated from a human donor in good health. Some libraries in this study had Jurkat cell RNA spiked in.

The gene calls are TRBV9 and TRBJ2-7; D might be TRBD1 or TRBD2, each matching 6 bases. The V end lost 3 bases, the J end lost 4 bases, and 17 bases lay between the germline ends. The CDR3 is 15 residues long. Germline V CDR1 and CDR2: SGDLS, YYNGEE. The CDR3 sequence is CASSASPGAGYEQYF. In DNA form, the CDR3 reads TGTGCCAGCAGCGCCTCTCCGGGGGCCGGATACGAGCAGTACTTC.

This clonotype was found many times. V and J are TRBV29-1 and TRBJ2-1, with 8 bases aligning to TRBD2. This CDR3 has 14 amino acids. Unmatched junction bases numbered 10, after V lost 4 bases and J lost 8 bases. Germline lookup yields CDR1 SQVTM and CDR2 ANQGSEA. CDR3 coding DNA: TGCAGCGTTGGAGGAGAGCGGGAGTTCTATGAGCAGTTCTTC. Its translation is CSVGGEREFYEQFF.

This clonotype was observed many times. The chain recombines TRBV29-1 with TRBJ2-3; 14 nucleotides match TRBD2. The V gene's germline CDR1 is SQVTM and CDR2 ANQGSEA. The CDR3 is made up of 14 amino acids. Trimming removed 6 bases from V and 4 bases from J; junction bases left unmatched: 3. CDR3 region: CSVLGLAGADTQYF. CDR3 bases: TGCAGCGTCCTGGGACTAGCGGGAGCAGATACGCAGTATTTT.

This clonotype was found many times. The V gene is TRBV7-9, the J gene TRBJ2-1, with TRBD2 identical over 12 bases. This CDR3 is 21 amino acids long. V dropped 3 bases and J dropped 1; count of bases not matched to a gene: 16. Germline loops: CDR1 SEHNR, CDR2 FQNEAQ (reference sequence). The CDR3 coding sequence is TGTGCCAGCAGCTTCATTCCGGGGTCTAGCGGGAGGGCCTTATCCTACAATGAGCAGTTCTTC. This gives the protein CASSFIPGSSGRALSYNEQFF. Full variable domain (rest looked up from reference TRBV7-9 and TRBJ2-1): DTGVSQNPRHKITKRGQNVTFRCDPISEHNRLYWYRQTLGQGPEFLTYFQNEAQLEKSRLLSDRFSAERPKGSFSTLEIQRTEQGDSAMYLCASSFIPGSSGRALSYNEQFFGPGTRLTVL.

This clonotype was picked up a small number of times. The rearrangement links TRBV18 to TRBJ2-1; the D gene is possibly TRBD2 (6 bases). V was pared by 3 bases and J by 8 bases, with 14 bases between. CDR3 size: 14 residues. Germline V gene lookup returns CDR1 KGHSH and CDR2 LQKENI. The chain's CDR3 is CASSPTWREDEQFF. The CDR3 DNA reads TGTGCCAGCTCACCGACGTGGAGGGAGGATGAGCAGTTCTTC.

This clonotype was recorded at least ten times. V and J are TRBV20-1 and TRBJ2-5; 7 nucleotides agree with TRBD1. With V trimmed by 6 bases and J by 1 base, 14 bases remained unmatched. The CDR3 is 16 residues long. Germline V lookup: CDR1 DFQATT, CDR2 SNEGSKA (reference sequence). CDR3 sequence: CSAEADRDRLQETQYF. CDR3 DNA: TGCAGTGCCGAGGCCGACCGGGACAGACTCCAAGAGACCCAGTACTTC.

J is TRBJ2-7 and V is TRBV4-1; no clear D. The V end was cut by 0 bases, the J end by 4 bases, with 7 bases between. The CDR3 consists of 13 residues. In germline, CDR1 is MGHRA, CDR2 YSYEKL. CDR3 coding DNA: TGCGCCAGCAGCCAAGAAGGGCAATACGAGCAGTACTTC. Encoded protein: CASSQEGQYEQYF.

As regards this clonotype: This may stem from a read error, because a much larger clone lies one nucleotide away. The rearrangement links TRBV27 to TRBJ2-5; 7 positions match TRBD2. Germline CDR1 is MNHEY and CDR2 is SMNVEV (reference sequence). The CDR3 extends over 15 amino acids. CDR3 nucleotides: TGTGCCGGCAGTTTTTCGGCTAGCGGACAAGAGACCCAGTACTTC. Translation gives CAGSFSASGQETQYF.

This clonotype was seen more than once but under ten times. The chain carries TRBV7-9 and TRBJ2-1; TRBD1 matches 12 bases. Trimming took 4 bases from V and 8 from J; bases not matched to a gene: 6. Germline V gene lookup returns CDR1 SEHNR and CDR2 FQNEAQ (reference sequence). This CDR3 spans 15 amino acids. CDR3 coding DNA: TGTGCCAGCAGCTCGGGACAGGGGGCGCACGATGAGCAGTTCTTC. Its translation is CASSSGQGAHDEQFF.

This clonotype was counted ten times or more. The gene calls are TRBV28 and TRBJ2-7; 10 bases agree with TRBD1. In germline, CDR1 is MDHEN, CDR2 SYDVKM. After removal of 6 bases from V and 4 bases from J, the junction contained 12 bases not matched to a gene. The CDR3 runs 16 residues. This CDR3 reads CASRDTPGQGLYEQYF. Here the CDR3 DNA reads TGTGCCAGCAGAGACACGCCGGGACAGGGGTTGTACGAGCAGTACTTC.

The gene calls are TRBV12-3 or TRBV12-4 and TRBJ2-5, with D hard to call. The CDR3 extends over 13 amino acids. The ends were cut back, 6 bases at V and 4 bases at J, with 12 bases in the middle. CDR3 sequence (DNA): TGTGCCAGCAGAGATTCTTGGGGAGAGACCCAGTACTTC. As protein: CASRDSWGETQYF.

V and J are TRBV19 and TRBJ2-7; the D gene is possibly TRBD1 (5 bases). The CDR3 is 13 amino acids. Germline V gives CDR1 LNHDA, CDR2 SQIVND (reference sequence). Trimming removed 4 bases from V and 2 bases from J, with 9 bases in between. CDR3 amino acids: CASSTGAPYEQYF. CDR3 nucleotide sequence: TGTGCCAGTAGTACTGGGGCCCCCTACGAGCAGTACTTC.

Relative to its sample, this clonotype is medium-sized. The V call is TRBV5-1, the J call TRBJ2-3, with TRBD2 as a possible D gene (6 bases). V was shortened by 3 bases and J by 8 bases, with 22 bases between the two germline ends. The CDR3 is 16 residues long. Germline lookup yields CDR1 SGHRS and CDR2 YFSETQ. CDR3 DNA sequence: TGCGCCAGCAGCTCCGAGGAGTGGCCCGACGGGGGTACGCAGTATTTT. This codes for CASSSEEWPDGGTQYF.

In this sample, this clonotype turned up a few times. The chain uses TRBV15 and TRBJ2-7; 10 nucleotides match TRBD2. J was trimmed by 9 bases and V by 0 bases; bases with no gene match: 2. Germline V gives CDR1 LNHNV, CDR2 YYDKDF (reference sequence). The CDR3 covers 13 residues. Written as DNA, the CDR3 is TGTGCCACCAGCAGAGATCTAGCGGGAGTGCAGTACTTC. Residues: CATSRDLAGVQYF.

To note about this clonotype: Germline is not matched at one junction end, which may reflect a read error. The gene calls are TRBV27 and TRBJ2-7; 7 nucleotides agree with TRBD1. The CDR3 extends over 15 amino acids. Per germline, CDR1 MNHEY and CDR2 SMNVEV (reference sequence). CDR3 sequence reads: CASSLSGTAFYERYF. The CDR3 DNA follows: TGTGCCAGCAGTTTATCAGGGACAGCCTTCTACGAGCGGTACTTC.

CDR3 amino acids: CASSVTGGTEQFF. DNA of the CDR3: TGTGCCAGCAGCGTGACAGGGGGCACTGAGCAGTTCTTC. V gene TRBV9 combines with J gene TRBJ2-1; 10 bases fit TRBD1. The CDR3 is 13 residues long. Trimming took 2 bases from V and 9 from J; bases not matched to a gene: 2. Germline CDR1 reads SGDLS; CDR2 reads YYNGEE.